The clone carrying this T cell receptor (beta chain) was recorded a few times. Its antigen remains unknown. Arm-PCR of CDR3 regions and iRepertoire HTBI primers were the basis on which TCR beta libraries were built. TCRdb independently ran MiXCR on the multiplex PCR reads; one entry per CDR3 protein. Here the sample spans roughly 500,000 distinct CDR3 sequences, about 20% being singletons. These data come from a study of regulatory T cells in long-lasting Graves disease. Study-level information: Persistent cases took antithyroid drugs over 5 years and stayed TSH receptor antibody positive.

Notes on the study in general: Persistent disease samples used TRBV28, TRBJ1-2 and TRBJ2-5 preferentially. Small numbers of samples may have cut accuracy. With some 2,800 shared public clonotypes, persistent patients exceeded new patients, who shared roughly 920.

The V gene's germline CDR1 is GTSNPN and CDR2 SVGIG (reference sequence). There are 13 residues in the CDR3. Deletions cut 3 bases from V and 2 bases from J, with 11 bases between. This sample's time point: persistent/refractory GD, antithyroid drugs over 5 years with positive TRAb. Extracted RNA from PBMCs served as the source of the TCR library. The chain is built from TRBV30 and TRBJ2-7; D not resolved. Sequencing used peripheral blood mononuclear cells (PBMCs), obtained when the disease was refractory, from a patient treated with antithyroid drugs. The receptor comes from a female donor with Graves disease. The CDR3 loop is CAWRGTPAYEQYF. Written as DNA, the CDR3 is TGTGCCTGGAGGGGTACACCAGCCTACGAGCAGTACTTC.